The 12 T cell receptor beta chains presented below share a single source sample, sequenced in a study of HIV-infected patients and healthy controls. MiXCR, run by TCRdb on the 5' RACE reads, gives a single entry per CDR3 protein. The profile shows tens of thousands of distinct CDR3 sequences, around 21% of them singletons. Material for sequencing was CD4+ T cells from blood. These receptors all come from a human donor in good health.

This clonotype was detected only a few times. The genes are TRBV20-1 and TRBJ1-2; possibly TRBD1 for D (6 bases). With 4 bases removed from V and 0 bases from J, the gap between germline ends came to 9 bases. CDR1 is DFQATT and CDR2 is SNEGSKA in the germline V gene (reference sequence). The length of the CDR3 is 13 residues. The CDR3 coding sequence is TGCAGTGCTACAGGGGCGGCTAACTATGGCTACACCTTC. Translation gives CSATGAANYGYTF.

This clonotype was recorded a few times. This sequence joins TRBV6-6 and TRBJ1-6; D is perhaps TRBD1 (5 bases). The CDR3 sequence is 14 residues long. Germline V CDR1 and CDR2: MNHNY, SVGAGI (reference sequence). V lost 7 bases to trimming and J lost 6 bases, with 13 bases between them. The CDR3 coding sequence is TGTGCCAGCATTCCGGGACCCCGTAATTCACCCCTCCACTTT. Its protein is CASIPGPRNSPLHF.

This clonotype was seen a handful of times. This sequence joins TRBV30 and TRBJ2-1; 8 bases match TRBD1. The ends lost 3 bases at V and 0 bases at J; junction bases unmatched: 13. Germline-derived CDR1 and CDR2 are GTSNPN and SVGIG (reference sequence). The CDR3 has 18 residues. CDR3 sequence (DNA): TGTGCCTGGAGGAAATTTTCCGGGACAGGATACTCCTACAATGAGCAGTTCTTC. It encodes CAWRKFSGTGYSYNEQFF.

This clonotype is medium-sized (0.01 to 0.1%) in the sample. The chain couples TRBV10-3 to TRBJ2-5; D not resolved. The CDR3 sequence is 12 residues long. The V and J ends lost 1 base and 1 base respectively, with 1 base between them. The V gene's germline CDR1 is ENHRY and CDR2 SYGVKD. CDR3 loop: CAISEFQETQYF. The CDR3 nucleotides are TGTGCCATCAGTGAGTTCCAAGAGACCCAGTACTTC.

This chain links TRBV5-1 with TRBJ1-1, with 11 nucleotides matching TRBD1. The length of the CDR3 is 15 residues. Germline V gives CDR1 SGHRS, CDR2 YFSETQ. V shed 4 bases, J shed 5 bases, and the junction held 7 bases outside the gene matches. The CDR3 nucleotides are TGCGCCAGCAGCGGACAGGGGGCAGGGAGAACTGAAGCTTTCTTT. Its translation: CASSGQGAGRTEAFF.

This clonotype was recorded at least ten times. The V call is TRBV5-1, the J call TRBJ2-5; maybe TRBD1 (6 bases). There are 17 residues in the CDR3. The germline CDR1 and CDR2 sequences are SGHRS and YFSETQ. V was shortened by 2 bases and J by 4 bases, with 21 bases between the two germline ends. CDR3 loop: CASSFGTGQGLGETQYF. The CDR3 DNA reads as TGCGCCAGCAGCTTTGGAACAGGGCAAGGTTTAGGAGAGACCCAGTACTTC.

This clonotype was seen ten or more times. This rearrangement joins TRBV29-1 to TRBJ1-1; D remains unclear. This CDR3 spans 13 amino acids. Germline values: CDR1 SQVTM, CDR2 ANQGSEA. V dropped 4 bases and J dropped 4 bases, with 13 bases sitting between them. CDR3 region: CSVARGGFTEAFF. CDR3 DNA: TGCAGCGTTGCTCGGGGAGGGTTCACTGAAGCTTTCTTT.

The chain has TRBV7-9 and TRBJ1-3, with D unclear. Trimming pared 1 base from V and 0 bases from J, leaving 10 bases between. The CDR3 is made up of 16 amino acids. Germline V gene data show CDR1 as SEHNR and CDR2 as FQNEAQ (reference sequence). CDR3 nucleotides: TGTGCCAGCAGCTTAGAGGCCCGCAGCTCTGGAAACACCATATATTTT. Translating gives CASSLEARSSGNTIYF. Combining the CDR3 with reference TRBV7-9 and TRBJ1-3 gives the whole variable domain DTGVSQNPRHKITKRGQNVTFRCDPISEHNRLYWYRQTLGQGPEFLTYFQNEAQLEKSRLLSDRFSAERPKGSFSTLEIQRTEQGDSAMYLCASSLEARSSGNTIYFGEGSWLTVV.

This clonotype came up many times. The gene calls are TRBV9 and TRBJ1-6; D ambiguous. V lost 3 bases, J lost 9 bases, and 10 bases lay in between. Germline CDR1 SGDLS, CDR2 YYNGEE. The CDR3 consists of 13 residues. CDR3 nucleotides: TGTGCCAGCAGCGGGCCTAGTAGTTCACCCCTCCACTTT. This codes for CASSGPSSSPLHF.

The chain uses TRBV6-1 and TRBJ2-7, with 7 bases lining up with TRBD1. V trimming: 6 bases; J trimming: 5 bases; junction bases outside the gene matches: 4. Per germline, CDR1 MNHNS and CDR2 SASEGT. The CDR3 has 12 amino acids. The CDR3 loop reads CASRIDRDEQYF. In DNA, the CDR3 is TGTGCCAGCAGGATTGACAGGGACGAGCAGTACTTC.

There are many counts of this clonotype. The chain recombines TRBV2 with TRBJ2-1; TRBD2 aligns across 11 bases. The V gene end was trimmed by 8 bases and the J gene end by 2 bases; junction bases not matched to a gene: 11. The CDR3 loop spans 17 amino acids. Germline assignment: CDR1 SNHLY and CDR2 FYNNEI. DNA for the CDR3: TGTGCCAGCTCGGTACTAGCGGGAGTGGGGGCCTACAATGAGCAGTTCTTC. Amino acids: CASSVLAGVGAYNEQFF.

The gene calls are TRBV5-4 and TRBJ2-4; tentatively, D is TRBD2 (6 bases). CDR1 is SGHNT and CDR2 is YYREEE in the germline V gene (reference sequence). The germline V and J ends were trimmed by 4 bases and 1 base, with 15 bases remaining between them. This CDR3 region has 16 residues. CDR3 loop: CASSGGDRAAKNIQYF. CDR3 nucleotide sequence: TGTGCCAGCAGCGGAGGGGATCGGGCGGCCAAAAACATTCAGTACTTC.